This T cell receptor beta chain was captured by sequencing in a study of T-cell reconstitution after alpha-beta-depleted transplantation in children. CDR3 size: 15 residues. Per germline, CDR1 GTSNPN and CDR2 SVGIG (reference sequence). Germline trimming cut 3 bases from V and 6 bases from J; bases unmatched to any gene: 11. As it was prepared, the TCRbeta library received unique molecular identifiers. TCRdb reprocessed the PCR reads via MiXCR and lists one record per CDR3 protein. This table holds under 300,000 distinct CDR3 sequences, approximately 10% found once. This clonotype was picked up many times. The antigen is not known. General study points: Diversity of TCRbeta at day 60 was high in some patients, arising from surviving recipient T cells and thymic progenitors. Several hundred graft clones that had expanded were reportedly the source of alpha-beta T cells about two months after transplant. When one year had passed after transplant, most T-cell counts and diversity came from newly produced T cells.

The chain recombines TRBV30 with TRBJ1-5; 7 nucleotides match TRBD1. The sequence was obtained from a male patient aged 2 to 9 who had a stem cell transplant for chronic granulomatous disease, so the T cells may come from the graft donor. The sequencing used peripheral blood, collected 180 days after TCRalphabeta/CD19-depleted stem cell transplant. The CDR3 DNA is TGTGCCTGGAGCTTGACAGGGATCAGGACTCAGCCCCAGCATTTT. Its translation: CAWSLTGIRTQPQHF.